Listed below are T cell receptor beta chains from one sample, sequenced in a study of response to subunit inactivated influenza vaccine. TCRdb independently ran MiXCR on the RT-PCR reads; one entry per CDR3 protein. The sample consists of 500,000 to 600,000 distinct CDR3 sequences, around 15% of them appearing once. The sample was PBMCs from blood, taken 12 days after vaccination. The receptors come from a man in his fifties or sixties who received an inactivated influenza vaccine. Each CDR3 is given with its conserved first and last residue. The D gene is left open where the match is weak. Not all rows give a size; the values are once, few, many and, for expanded clones, a class.

V: TRBV7-2
size: few
J: TRBJ2-3
length: 15
D: -
CDR3: CASSLTGRSTDTQYF
DNA: TGTGCCAGCAGCTTGACTGGGCGTAGCACAGATACGCAGTATTTT

V: TRBV7-8
size: few
J: TRBJ2-5
length: 15
D: TRBD2
CDR3: CASSTGTSGRETQYF
DNA: TGTGCCAGCAGCACCGGGACTAGCGGGAGAGAGACCCAGTACTTC

V: TRBV29-1
size: -
J: TRBJ1-2
length: 14
D: -
CDR3: CSVEGGKGSYGYTF
DNA: TGCAGCGTTGAAGGCGGCAAGGGGAGCTATGGCTACACCTTC

V: TRBV6-1
size: -
J: TRBJ2-5
length: 14
D: TRBD2
CDR3: CASRTLAGVETQYF
DNA: TGTGCCAGCAGGACTCTAGCGGGAGTGGAGACCCAGTACTTC

V: TRBV30
size: once
J: TRBJ2-2
length: 13
D: TRBD1
CDR3: CAWKRQGTGELFF
DNA: TGTGCCTGGAAAAGACAGGGGACCGGGGAGCTGTTTTTT

V: TRBV5-1
size: -
J: TRBJ2-7
length: 16
D: TRBD1
CDR3: CASSPLRQGARGEQYF
DNA: TGCGCCAGCAGCCCCCTCCGGCAGGGGGCCAGGGGGGAGCAGTACTTC

V: TRBV4-2
size: few
J: TRBJ2-3
length: 16
D: TRBD2
CDR3: CASSQAGTSGTDTQYF
DNA: TGTGCCAGCAGCCAAGCCGGGACTAGCGGCACAGATACGCAGTATTTT

V: TRBV14
size: few
J: TRBJ1-1
length: 15
D: -
CDR3: CASSQEAGLRTEAFF
DNA: TGTGCCAGCAGCCAAGAAGCGGGCCTGCGGACTGAAGCTTTCTTT

V: TRBV5-1
size: -
J: TRBJ2-7
length: 15
D: -
CDR3: CASSLGAGHPYEQYF
DNA: TGCGCCAGCAGCTTGGGGGCGGGACACCCCTACGAGCAGTACTTC

V: TRBV20-1
size: -
J: TRBJ1-1
length: 17
D: TRBD1
CDR3: CSARGMDRGTKDTEAFF
DNA: TGCAGTGCTAGGGGGATGGACAGGGGCACTAAGGACACTGAAGCTTTCTTT

V: TRBV20-1
size: -
J: TRBJ2-6
length: 14
D: -
CDR3: CSAWESSGANVLTF
DNA: TGCAGTGCTTGGGAAAGCTCTGGGGCCAACGTCCTGACTTTC

V: TRBV20-1
size: many
J: TRBJ2-2
length: 15
D: -
CDR3: CSARGDSVSTGELFF
DNA: TGCAGTGCTAGAGGAGATAGCGTGTCCACCGGGGAGCTGTTTTTT

V: TRBV20-1
size: many
J: TRBJ1-6
length: 15
D: -
CDR3: CSASEGAGTGSPLHF
DNA: TGCAGTGCTTCAGAGGGAGCGGGGACGGGTTCACCCCTCCACTTT

V: TRBV18
size: many
J: TRBJ2-2
length: 18
D: TRBD1
CDR3: CASSLGPLQGPATGELFF
DNA: TGTGCCAGCTCACTAGGCCCACTACAGGGGCCAGCCACCGGGGAGCTGTTTTTT

V: TRBV29-1
size: -
J: TRBJ1-4
length: 14
D: -
CDR3: CSVFYPGLDEKLFF
DNA: TGCAGCGTTTTTTATCCAGGTCTGGATGAAAAACTGTTTTTT

V: TRBV6-5
size: -
J: TRBJ1-5
length: 11
D: -
CDR3: CASGVNQPQHF
DNA: TGTGCCAGCGGGGTCAATCAGCCCCAGCATTTT

V: TRBV5-1
size: -
J: TRBJ2-5
length: 15
D: -
CDR3: CASSLGGVIGETQYF
DNA: TGCGCCAGCAGCCTGGGCGGGGTCATAGGGGAGACCCAGTACTTC